A selection of T cell receptor beta chains follows, all from one sample in a study of T cells in localized non-small cell lung cancer. Libraries were prepared by immunoSEQ multiplex PCR; TCRdb keeps only in-frame clonotypes and omits some of them. The data show about 45,000 clones, about 86% seen once. Specimen: peripheral blood mononuclear cells, collected before any cancer treatment. The origin of the receptors is a man aged 35 to 69 with stage III lung adenocarcinoma. CDR3s include the opening cysteine and the closing phenylalanine or tryptophan. D genes are given only for firm matches. Clone size is given for some rows only: seen once, a few or many times, or a class if the clone is expanded.

. | 14 | TRBJ2-2 | TRBV2 | . | CASSVHANTGELFF | TGTGCCAGCAGTGTGCACGCGAACACCGGGGAGCTGTTTTTT
once | 19 | TRBJ2-5 | TRBV5-1 | TRBD2 | CASSWGLAGDPVPQETQYF | TGCGCCAGCAGCTGGGGACTAGCGGGGGATCCAGTACCCCAAGAGACCCAGTACTTC
. | 16 | TRBJ2-3 | TRBV5-1 | TRBD2 | CASSTGTSGLTDTQYF | TGCGCCAGCAGCACTGGGACTAGCGGGCTCACAGATACGCAGTATTTT
. | 17 | TRBJ1-4 | TRBV7-6 | . | CASSLGGNDATNEKLFF | TGTGCCAGCAGCTTAGGGGGCAATGACGCAACTAATGAAAAACTGTTTTTT
. | 15 | TRBJ2-5 | TRBV5-1 | . | CASSLTRGARETQYF | TGCGCCAGCAGCTTGACCCGGGGGGCCCGAGAGACCCAGTACTTC
. | 13 | TRBJ1-5 | TRBV27 | . | CASSLGSNQPQHF | TGTGCCAGCAGTTTAGGAAGCAATCAGCCCCAGCATTTT
. | 16 | TRBJ2-5 | TRBV15 | TRBD1 | CATSRGQGAAAETQYF | TGTGCCACCAGCAGGGGACAGGGGGCGGCGGCGGAGACCCAGTACTTC
. | 15 | TRBJ2-7 | TRBV6-6 | TRBD1 | CASRSPGQGFSEQYF | TGTGCCAGCAGATCTCCGGGACAGGGCTTTAGCGAGCAGTACTTC
. | 15 | TRBJ2-3 | TRBV30 | . | CAWSVRGGYTDTQYF | TGTGCCTGGAGTGTACGAGGGGGATATACAGATACGCAGTATTTT
. | 12 | TRBJ1-5 | TRBV19 | . | CASSPRDQPQHF | TGTGCCAGTAGTCCTAGAGATCAGCCCCAGCATTTT
. | 16 | TRBJ2-5 | TRBV2 | . | CASSEGGGAKGETQYF | TGTGCCAGCAGTGAAGGTGGGGGGGCCAAGGGAGAGACCCAGTACTTC
. | 13 | TRBJ2-2 | TRBV9 | TRBD2 | CASSAAGSGELFF | TGTGCCAGCAGCGCAGCGGGGTCCGGGGAGCTGTTTTTT
. | 16 | TRBJ2-3 | TRBV7-8 | TRBD2 | CASTFKTSTPTDTQYF | TGTGCCAGCACCTTTAAGACTAGCACACCCACAGATACGCAGTATTTT
. | 16 | TRBJ2-7 | TRBV5-1 | . | CASSFDGPSSRNEQYF | TGCGCCAGCAGCTTCGACGGGCCCTCTTCCCGAAACGAGCAGTACTTC
. | 14 | TRBJ2-3 | TRBV10-2 | . | CASTPTRSTDTQYF | TGCGCCAGCACCCCGACCCGAAGCACAGATACGCAGTATTTT
. | 14 | TRBJ1-2 | TRBV27 | . | CASSFREFNYGYTF | TGTGCCAGCAGTTTCAGGGAATTTAACTATGGCTACACCTTC
once | 17 | TRBJ2-5 | TRBV29-1 | TRBD1 | CSVEESSGTGAIETQYF | TGCAGCGTTGAAGAATCTTCCGGGACAGGGGCAATAGAGACCCAGTACTTC
. | 14 | TRBJ2-7 | TRBV5-6 | TRBD1 | CASSFAGTGFEQYF | TGTGCCAGCAGCTTCGCCGGGACAGGGTTCGAGCAGTACTTC
. | 16 | TRBJ2-4 | TRBV19 | . | CASSGRTESGRNIQYF | TGTGCCAGTAGTGGAAGGACAGAATCTGGGCGAAACATTCAGTACTTC
few | 17 | TRBJ2-2 | TRBV5-8 | . | CASSTIHGTPNTGELFF | TGTGCCAGCAGCACGATTCATGGGACACCTAACACCGGGGAGCTGTTTTTT
once | 11 | TRBJ2-3 | TRBV5-8 | . | CASSSLDTQYF | TGTGCCAGCAGCTCGTTAGATACGCAGTATTTT
. | 15 | TRBJ1-1 | TRBV2 | . | CASSALRQGNTEAFF | TGTGCCAGCAGTGCACTTCGGCAGGGTAACACTGAAGCTTTCTTT
. | 14 | TRBJ2-3 | TRBV4-1 | . | CASSQDDETSTQYF | TGCGCCAGCAGCCAAGATGACGAGACGAGTACGCAGTATTTT
. | 17 | TRBJ2-7 | TRBV5-1 | TRBD2 | CASSLYSGTSGDYEQYF | TGCGCCAGCAGCCTGTACTCCGGGACTAGCGGGGACTACGAGCAGTACTTC
. | 13 | TRBJ1-1 | TRBV7-7 | TRBD1 | CASSRDRETEAFF | TGTGCTAGCAGCCGGGACAGGGAAACTGAAGCTTTCTTT
. | 15 | TRBJ1-1 | TRBV6-4 | TRBD1 | CASSATTTGATEAFF | TGTGCCAGCAGTGCCACGACGACAGGGGCCACTGAAGCTTTCTTT
. | 17 | TRBJ2-5 | TRBV7-6 | TRBD1 | CASSLAPGQRPEETQYF | TGTGCCAGCAGCTTAGCCCCGGGACAGAGACCTGAGGAGACCCAGTACTTC
. | 17 | TRBJ2-2 | TRBV18 | . | CASSPPGTRVGPGELFF | TGTGCCAGCTCACCCCCCGGCACTCGGGTGGGACCCGGGGAGCTGTTTTTT
. | 17 | TRBJ2-7 | TRBV11-1 | TRBD1 | CASSPWGFDRAEGEQYF | TGTGCCAGCAGCCCTTGGGGGTTCGACAGGGCTGAAGGCGAGCAGTACTTC
. | 14 | TRBJ2-2 | TRBV29-1 | . | CSVLRGANTGELFF | TGCAGCGTTTTGCGAGGAGCGAACACCGGGGAGCTGTTTTTT
. | 16 | TRBJ2-3 | TRBV29-1 | . | CSVEGRGAGFLDTQYF | TGCAGCGTTGAAGGGCGCGGGGCAGGGTTTTTAGATACGCAGTATTTT
. | 16 | TRBJ2-2 | TRBV4-1 | . | CASRGVGKGNTGELFF | TGCGCCAGCAGGGGAGTAGGGAAGGGGAACACCGGGGAGCTGTTTTTT
once | 17 | TRBJ2-3 | TRBV25-1 | TRBD1 | CASSGYSGTAPQDTQYF | TGTGCCAGCAGTGGGTACTCCGGGACAGCCCCTCAAGATACGCAGTATTTT
. | 16 | TRBJ1-1 | TRBV2 | . | CASTEVGSSMNTEAFF | TGTGCCAGCACCGAGGTGGGCAGCTCCATGAACACTGAAGCTTTCTTT
. | 15 | TRBJ2-2 | TRBV5-8 | TRBD1 | CASSFRQGPTGELFF | TGTGCCAGCAGCTTTAGACAGGGACCCACCGGGGAGCTGTTTTTT
. | 14 | TRBJ2-7 | TRBV11-1 | TRBD2 | CASSFERGRDEQYF | TGTGCCAGCAGCTTCGAGCGGGGGCGTGACGAGCAGTACTTC
once | 15 | TRBJ2-7 | TRBV10-1 | . | CASSEYAGKGYEQYF | TGCGCCAGCAGTGAGTATGCAGGAAAGGGGTACGAGCAGTACTTC
. | 17 | TRBJ2-2 | TRBV5-1 | TRBD1 | CASSFGLTGTVTGELFF | TGCGCCAGCAGCTTTGGTCTGACAGGGACCGTCACCGGGGAGCTGTTTTTT
. | 11 | TRBJ2-1 | TRBV6-6 | . | CASSYRGEQFF | TGTGCCAGCAGTTATCGGGGGGAGCAGTTCTTC
. | 14 | TRBJ2-1 | TRBV5-5 | TRBD2 | CASSLSGAFNEQFF | TGTGCCAGCAGCCTTAGCGGGGCGTTCAATGAGCAGTTCTTC
. | 15 | TRBJ2-7 | TRBV19 | TRBD2 | CASSFISGGRYEQYF | TGTGCCAGTAGTTTCATTAGCGGGGGAAGGTACGAGCAGTACTTC
. | 15 | TRBJ2-3 | TRBV27 | TRBD1 | CASSLQQGITDTQYF | TGTGCCAGCAGTTTACAACAGGGGATCACAGATACGCAGTATTTT
once | 15 | TRBJ2-2 | TRBV7-6 | . | CASSLGWGRTGELFF | TGTGCCAGCAGCTTAGGTTGGGGAAGAACCGGGGAGCTGTTTTTT
. | 14 | TRBJ2-2 | TRBV30 | TRBD1 | CAWSLGQGTGELFF | TGTGCCTGGAGTTTGGGACAGGGCACCGGGGAGCTGTTTTTT